These 29 T cell receptor beta chains were all obtained from the same sample, sequenced in a study of T cell clonality in common variable immunodeficiency. TCRdb keeps only in-frame clones here, not all; method: immunoSEQ multiplex PCR. The repertoire consists of 60,000 to 75,000 clones, none detected only once. Sequenced sample: peripheral blood mononuclear cells. The receptors were gathered from a person aged 18-70 years in good health.

This clone was recorded many times. The CDR3 end lies 3 residues beyond the end of the read and is filled in from the germline J gene. The rearrangement links TRBV6-1 to TRBJ1-5; maybe TRBD1 (6 bases). The V end was cut by 1 base, the J end by 6 bases, with 10 bases between. CDR1 is MNHNS, CDR2 SASEGT, per germline. The CDR3 totals 14 residues. The CDR3 bases that were read are TGTGCCAGCAGTGAAGGGGGGCGCCCTCAGCCC. It codes for CASSEGGRPQP. From start to end, the CDR3 is CASSEGGRPQPQHF.

This clone was recorded at least ten times. With the read ending 3 residues before the CDR3 end, the germline J gene is used to fill in that end. V and J are TRBV7-9 and TRBJ2-7; 10 nucleotides align to TRBD1. Germline V gene lookup returns CDR1 SEHNR and CDR2 FQNEAQ (reference sequence). The CDR3 totals 15 residues. V dropped 5 bases and J dropped 4; count of bases not matched to a gene: 8. The covered CDR3 bases are TGTGCCAGCAGCCCCCGGGACAGGGGTTCTTACGAG. Protein product: CASSPRDRGSYE. From start to end, the CDR3 is CASSPRDRGSYEQYF.

This clone was observed many times. The DNA ends 3 residues before the CDR3 does, and the rest of the CDR3 is filled in from the germline J gene. This chain connects TRBV2 to TRBJ2-3; 8 nucleotides match TRBD2. Germline V gene sequence: CDR1 SNHLY, CDR2 FYNNEI. V shed 2 bases, J shed 2 bases, and the junction held 3 bases outside the gene matches. This CDR3 spans 15 amino acids. The CDR3 DNA, read in part, is TGTGCCAGCAGTGAACTACTAGCGGACACAGATACG. It encodes CASSELLADTDT. The CDR3 as a whole reads CASSELLADTDTQYF.

This clone was detected ten times or more. The read terminates 3 residues before the CDR3 end, so the remaining end is supplied by the germline J gene. J is TRBJ2-1 and V is TRBV4-2, with 8 bases that match TRBD2. The CDR3 extends over 16 amino acids. V was pared by 3 bases and J by 4 bases, with 8 bases of the junction left unmatched. Germline V lookup: CDR1 LGHNA, CDR2 YNFKEQ. The sequenced part of the CDR3 DNA is TGTGCCAGCAGCCAGATAGCGGGAAGGAATTACAATGAG. Encoded protein: CASSQIAGRNYNE. The whole CDR3 protein is CASSQIAGRNYNEQFF.

This clone was picked up many times. The read gets to within 3 residues of the CDR3 end, and the germline J gene fills in the rest. The chain is built from TRBV20-1 and TRBJ2-1; D not certain. With 2 bases removed from V and 0 bases from J, the gap between germline ends came to 8 bases. This CDR3 spans 14 amino acids. The germline V gene encodes CDR1 DFQATT and CDR2 SNEGSKA (reference sequence). This chain's CDR3 is CSARPVSSYNEQFF. CDR3 DNA (partial): TGCAGTGCTAGACCGGTAAGCTCCTACAATGAG.

This clone was seen many times. From the germline J gene comes the end of the CDR3, since the read stops 3 residues before it. The V call is TRBV2, the J call TRBJ2-1; D uncertain. V gave up 6 bases and J gave up 5 bases, with 2 bases separating them. Germline V CDR1 and CDR2: SNHLY, FYNNEI. The CDR3 has 10 amino acids. The sequenced part of the CDR3 DNA is TGTGCCAGCAGCAACAATGAG. It codes for CASSNNE. In full, the CDR3 reads CASSNNEQFF.

This clone has a count of ten or more. Coverage ceases 3 residues before the CDR3 finishes, and the germline J gene fills in the end. The V and J genes are TRBV18 and TRBJ2-6; TRBD1 is a possible D gene (5 bases). Trimming pared 4 bases from V and 4 bases from J, leaving 20 bases between. Germline V lookup: CDR1 KGHSH, CDR2 LQKENI. The CDR3 runs to 18 residues. CDR3 DNA, as far as it was read: TGTGCCAGCTCACAACCACCCCAAGGGGTCAAGGGGGCCAACGTC. It yields the protein CASSQPPQGVKGANV. The CDR3 as a whole reads CASSQPPQGVKGANVLTF. Supplemented by reference TRBV18 and TRBJ2-6, the full variable domain reads NAGVMQNPRHLVRRRGQEARLRCSPMKGHSHVYWYRQLPEEGLKFMVYLQKENIIDESGMPKERFSAEFPKEGPSILRIQQVVRGDSAAYFCASSQPPQGVKGANVLTFGAGSRLTVL.

Only a few counts were recorded for this clone. The sequenced fragment ends 3 residues before the CDR3 boundary, so the rest is inferred from the germline J gene. The rearrangement joins TRBV20-1 to TRBJ2-1, with 9 positions matching TRBD2. J gave up 3 bases and V 7 bases, and 16 bases lay outside the gene matches. The CDR3 has 17 amino acids. CDR1 and CDR2 (germline): DFQATT, SNEGSKA (reference sequence). CDR3 protein: CSGARSSGGRVYNEQFF. CDR3 DNA, as far as it was read: TGCAGTGGGGCACGCAGTTCGGGCGGGAGGGTCTACAATGAG.

This clone has at least ten counts. The CDR3 extends 3 residues past the end of the read, so its final part is completed from the germline J gene. The chain joins TRBV20-1 to TRBJ1-2; D gene unclear. The germline V and J ends were trimmed by 6 bases and 0 bases, with 8 bases remaining between them. There are 12 residues in the CDR3. Germline values: CDR1 DFQATT, CDR2 SNEGSKA (reference sequence). The sequenced CDR3 bases are TGCAGTGCCTACAGTTCTAACTATGGC. As protein: CSAYSSNYG. The whole CDR3 sequence is CSAYSSNYGYTF.

A word on this clone: The read ends 3 residues shy of where the CDR3 ends; the end is completed using the germline J gene. The chain has TRBV2 and TRBJ2-4; 11 bases fit TRBD1. Germline V gene sequence: CDR1 SNHLY, CDR2 FYNNEI. The V segment lost 6 bases and the J segment 7 bases; nucleotides outside the gene matches: 5. This CDR3 is built from 14 residues. This chain's CDR3 is CASRGTGGVNIQYF. Partial CDR3 DNA: TGTGCCAGCAGGGGGACAGGGGGGGTGAACATT.

Many counts were recorded for this clone. The CDR3 is cut off 3 residues early in the read; its end comes from the germline J gene. The chain links TRBV20-1 to TRBJ2-3; no definite D call. Between the trimmed V and J ends, which lost 3 bases and 0 bases, there was a span of 16 bases. The CDR3 loop spans 16 amino acids. The germline V gene has CDR1 DFQATT and CDR2 SNEGSKA (reference sequence). Incomplete CDR3 DNA: TGCAGTGCTAGTCCTTTAAGAGGCCTTAGCACAGATACG. It encodes CSASPLRGLSTDT. The complete CDR3 sequence is CSASPLRGLSTDTQYF.

This clone was seen ten or more times. With the read ending 3 residues before the CDR3 end, the germline J gene is used to fill in that end. The genes are TRBV7-6 and TRBJ2-5, with 8 bases identical to TRBD2. Trimming took 4 bases from V and 4 from J; bases not matched to a gene: 5. CDR3 size: 14 residues. CDR1 and CDR2 (germline): SGHVS, FNYEAQ. CDR3 residues: CASSWGTRGETQYF. The DNA read from the CDR3 is TGTGCCAGCAGCTGGGGGACTAGGGGAGAGACC.

This clone was recorded at least ten times. The sequenced fragment ends 3 residues before the CDR3 boundary, so the rest is inferred from the germline J gene. V usage is TRBV30 and J usage is TRBJ2-2, with TRBD1 as a possible D gene (6 bases). In germline, CDR1 is GTSNPN, CDR2 SVGIG (reference sequence). This CDR3 region has 11 residues. CDR3 bases read: TGTGCCTGGACCGTCAGGGGAGAG. Protein product: CAWTVRGE. The complete CDR3 sequence is CAWTVRGELFF.

Many counts were recorded for this clone. Read coverage stops 3 residues before the CDR3 terminus; the germline J gene supplies the remainder. The chain uses TRBV6-1 and TRBJ2-7; D gene unclear. V lost 3 bases and J lost 3, with 9 bases in between. This CDR3 comprises 13 residues. The germline V gene encodes CDR1 MNHNS and CDR2 SASEGT. CDR3 DNA, as far as it was read: TGTGCCAGCAGTGATCTTGACTTCTACGAG. This translates into CASSDLDFYE. The whole CDR3 sequence is CASSDLDFYEQYF.

This clone was recorded many times. The read falls 3 residues short of the CDR3 end, and the missing part is taken from the germline J gene. The genes are TRBV5-4 and TRBJ2-5; possible D gene TRBD2, 6 bases. Germline V lookup: CDR1 SGHNT, CDR2 YYREEE (reference sequence). V was trimmed by 0 bases and J by 6 bases, leaving 12 bases between them. The CDR3 is 14 residues long. The part of the CDR3 DNA that was read is TGTGCCAGCAGCTTGGAAGTAGCGGAAAAGACC. It yields the protein CASSLEVAEKT. The whole CDR3 protein reads CASSLEVAEKTQYF.

This clone was seen repeatedly, ten times or more. The CDR3 end lies 3 residues beyond the end of the read and is filled in from the germline J gene. The chain links TRBV6-1 to TRBJ1-6, with D possibly being TRBD1 (6 bases). CDR1 is MNHNS and CDR2 is SASEGT in the germline V gene. V lost 2 bases, J lost 5 bases, and 13 bases lay in between. There are 16 residues in the CDR3. CDR3 region: CASSENPDRNNSPLHF. The CDR3 DNA, read in part, is TGTGCCAGCAGTGAAAACCCGGACAGAAATAATTCACCC.

This clone was recorded at least ten times. The CDR3 end is not reached by the read, which stops 3 residues before it; the germline J gene fills it in. The chain uses TRBV6-2 or TRBV6-3 and TRBJ2-2, with TRBD1 as a possible D gene (5 bases). Germline CDR1 is MNHEY and CDR2 is SVGEGT. V lost 6 bases to trimming and J lost 0 bases, with 11 bases between them. The CDR3 length is 15 residues. The DNA read from the CDR3 is TGTGCCAGCAGGCACGACAGAGCGAACACCGGGGAG. It codes for CASRHDRANTGE. The full CDR3 is CASRHDRANTGELFF.

This clone was picked up many times. The read ends 3 residues before the CDR3 terminus; that terminus is restored from the germline J gene. V and J are TRBV19 and TRBJ2-5; tentative D call: TRBD1 (8 bases). CDR3 length: 14 amino acids. Trimming removed 5 bases at V and 6 bases at J, with 16 bases between. From germline, CDR1 is LNHDA and CDR2 SQIVND (reference sequence). Incomplete CDR3 DNA: TGTGCCAGTAGTTTCGCGGGGGACAGGAAGACC. Protein sequence: CASSFAGDRKT. The entire CDR3 protein is CASSFAGDRKTQYF.

As to this clone: Read coverage stops 3 residues before the CDR3 terminus; the germline J gene supplies the remainder. The rearrangement uses TRBV11-2 and TRBJ1-3; possible D gene TRBD1, 5 bases. V was cut by 5 bases and J by 0 bases, with 11 bases left in between. This CDR3 has 15 residues. Germline CDR1 reads SGHAT; CDR2 reads FQNNGV. This CDR3 is CASSMDTSSGNTIYF. Partial CDR3 DNA: TGTGCCAGCAGCATGGACACAAGCTCTGGAAACACC.

Concerning this clone: The observed sequence ends 3 residues before the CDR3 terminus, with the missing tail filled in from the germline J gene. The chain has TRBV2 and TRBJ1-2; 7 bases are a match to TRBD1. This CDR3 has 11 residues. Germline V gene lookup returns CDR1 SNHLY and CDR2 FYNNEI. This chain's CDR3 is CASGQAGGYTF. The covered CDR3 bases are TGTGCCAGCGGACAGGCGGGAGGC.

This clone occurred many times. The read gets to within 3 residues of the CDR3 end, and the germline J gene fills in the rest. The chain recombines TRBV20-1 with TRBJ2-1; D gene unclear. The V gene's germline CDR1 is DFQATT and CDR2 SNEGSKA (reference sequence). Trimming took off 6 bases at V and 1 base at J, with 13 bases between the two ends. CDR3 size: 14 residues. The CDR3 protein is CSAQHYRSYNEQFF. CDR3 bases read: TGCAGTGCCCAACACTACCGGTCCTACAATGAG.

A word on this clone: Read data end 3 residues before the CDR3 end; the end is taken from the germline J gene. The chain combines TRBV2 with TRBJ1-6; TRBD1 matches at 8 bases. The CDR3 loop spans 13 amino acids. Looked up from germline, CDR1 is SNHLY and CDR2 is FYNNEI. V was clipped by 8 bases and J by 9 bases; unmatched bases: 6. CDR3 sequence: CASWQGALSPLHF. Partial CDR3 DNA: TGTGCCAGCTGGCAGGGGGCTCTTTCACCC.

This clone appeared many times. Here the CDR3 reads CASSPPERDSDTQYF. CDR3 DNA, as far as it was read: TGTGCCAGCAGCCCCCCCGAGCGGGACTCAGATACG. The chain recombines TRBV7-9 with TRBJ2-3, with 7 bases fitting TRBD2. Coverage ceases 3 residues before the CDR3 finishes, and the germline J gene fills in the end. The J segment lost 4 bases and the V segment lost 5 bases, leaving 9 bases of the junction unmatched. The CDR3 is made up of 15 amino acids. The germline V gene has CDR1 SEHNR and CDR2 FQNEAQ (reference sequence). Looking up the rest from reference TRBV7-9 and TRBJ2-3 gives the full variable domain: DTGVSQNPRHKITKRGQNVTFRCDPISEHNRLYWYRQTLGQGPEFLTYFQNEAQLEKSRLLSDRFSAERPKGSFSTLEIQRTEQGDSAMYLCASSPPERDSDTQYFGPGTRLTVL.

This clone was observed at least ten times. The read finishes 3 residues shy of the CDR3 end, and the germline J gene is used to complete it. The gene calls are TRBV14 and TRBJ2-7; TRBD2 is a possible D gene (5 bases). With 0 bases removed from V and 3 bases from J, the gap between germline ends came to 12 bases. From germline, CDR1 is SGHDN and CDR2 FVKESK. The CDR3 runs to 15 residues. CDR3 residues: CASSQERAGDYEQYF. The DNA read from the CDR3 is TGTGCCAGCAGCCAAGAACGCGCGGGCGACTACGAG.

This clone was observed at least ten times. The CDR3 extends 3 residues past the end of the read, so its final part is completed from the germline J gene. J is TRBJ2-3 and V is TRBV7-9; 9 nucleotides align to TRBD2. The CDR3 spans 13 residues. The V segment lost 5 bases and the J segment 6 bases; nucleotides outside the gene matches: 3. CDR1 is SEHNR and CDR2 is FQNEAQ in the germline V gene (reference sequence). This CDR3 reads CASSPTSGDTQYF. CDR3 DNA, as far as it was read: TGTGCCAGCAGCCCCACTAGCGGGGATACG.

This clone was seen ten or more times. The read falls 3 residues short of the CDR3 end, and the missing part is taken from the germline J gene. The genes are TRBV19 and TRBJ2-3; D is uncertain. CDR3 length: 14 amino acids. Germline V gene lookup returns CDR1 LNHDA and CDR2 SQIVND (reference sequence). The germline V and J ends were trimmed by 9 bases and 1 base, with 14 bases remaining between them. The sequenced part of the CDR3 DNA is TGTGCCAGCAACGAAGGGCTACGCACAGATACG. Protein product: CASNEGLRTDT. The whole CDR3 sequence reads CASNEGLRTDTQYF. Full variable domain (rest looked up from reference TRBV19 and TRBJ2-3): DGGITQSPKYLFRKEGQNVTLSCEQNLNHDAMYWYRQDPGQGLRLIYYSQIVNDFQKGDIAEGYSVSREKKESFPLTVTSAQKNPTAFYLCASNEGLRTDTQYFGPGTRLTVL.

This clone has a count of ten or more. Read data end 3 residues before the CDR3 end; the end is taken from the germline J gene. The chain recombines TRBV2 with TRBJ1-3, with 10 bases matching TRBD1. Looked up from germline, CDR1 is SNHLY and CDR2 is FYNNEI. The V segment lost 7 bases and the J segment 0 bases; nucleotides outside the gene matches: 6. This CDR3 spans 16 amino acids. CDR3 DNA, as far as it was read: TGTGCCAGCATGTTGACAGGGGGCGCCTCTGGAAACACC. It specifies CASMLTGGASGNT. The full CDR3 protein reads CASMLTGGASGNTIYF.

At least ten counts were recorded for this clone. The CDR3 is cut off 3 residues early in the read; its end comes from the germline J gene. The chain employs TRBV20-1 and TRBJ2-2; TRBD2 is a possible D gene (5 bases). CDR1 is DFQATT, CDR2 SNEGSKA, per germline (reference sequence). V was shortened by 3 bases and J by 2 bases, with 10 bases between the two germline ends. This CDR3 is built from 14 residues. Incomplete CDR3 DNA: TGCAGTGCTAGTGCCAGACTAAACACCGGGGAG. Residues: CSASARLNTGE. The whole CDR3 region reads CSASARLNTGELFF.

This clone came up many times. The read comes to an end 3 residues before the CDR3 does, leaving the germline J gene to fill in the end. V is TRBV28 and J is TRBJ1-4; D gene ambiguous. The CDR3 runs 12 residues. V lost 6 bases and J lost 5, with 7 bases in between. Germline values: CDR1 MDHEN, CDR2 SYDVKM. The sequenced part of the CDR3 DNA is TGTGCCAGCAGCAAAGGGAATGAAAAA. This encodes CASSKGNEK. The whole CDR3 sequence is CASSKGNEKLFF.